What follows are 21 T cell receptor beta chains derived from one specimen sequenced in a study of blood T cell repertoires in COVID-19. TCRdb keeps only in-frame clones here, not all; method: immunoSEQ multiplex PCR. The sample records around 380,000 clones, roughly 77% being singletons. Specimen: peripheral blood. The source is a human donor with acute or convalescent COVID-19. The donor label of this sample is uncertain.

The chain combines TRBV18 with TRBJ2-3; TRBD1 matches at 7 bases. Germline assignment: CDR1 KGHSH and CDR2 LQKENI. V shed 4 bases, J shed 0 bases, and the junction held 1 base outside the gene matches. The CDR3 is 14 residues long. Here the CDR3 reads CASSRDSSTDTQYF. CDR3 in DNA: TGTGCCAGCTCACGGGACAGCAGCACAGATACGCAGTATTTT.

The J gene is TRBJ2-7, the V gene TRBV4-1, with a possible D match to TRBD1 (5 bases). CDR1 and CDR2 from the germline V gene are MGHRA and YSYEKL. This CDR3 region has 14 residues. Trimming cost V 4 bases and J 0 bases, with 10 bases left between them. The CDR3 here is CASSPRQGSYEQYF. The CDR3 nucleotides read TGCGCCAGCAGCCCCCGGCAGGGCTCCTACGAGCAGTACTTC.

The V and J genes are TRBV18 and TRBJ1-4, with D maybe TRBD1 (5 bases). Trimming took 1 base from V and 7 from J, leaving 10 bases between them. The germline V gene has CDR1 KGHSH and CDR2 LQKENI. This CDR3 has 14 amino acids. The CDR3: CASSPQGSPEKLFF. CDR3 bases: TGTGCCAGCTCACCACAGGGGTCGCCTGAAAAACTGTTTTTT. Filled out from reference TRBV18 and TRBJ1-4, the complete variable domain reads NAGVMQNPRHLVRRRGQEARLRCSPMKGHSHVYWYRQLPEEGLKFMVYLQKENIIDESGMPKERFSAEFPKEGPSILRIQQVVRGDSAAYFCASSPQGSPEKLFFGSGTQLSVL.

This clone is a singleton in its sample. This rearrangement joins TRBV7-9 to TRBJ2-1, with D perhaps TRBD1 (6 bases). Germline assignment: CDR1 SEHNR and CDR2 FQNEAQ (reference sequence). Trimming took off 1 base at V and 4 bases at J, with 11 bases between the two ends. The CDR3 runs to 15 residues. The CDR3: CASSLENRVYNEQFF. Here the CDR3 DNA reads TGTGCCAGCAGCTTAGAAAACAGGGTATACAATGAGCAGTTCTTC.

The gene calls are TRBV6-5 and TRBJ1-4, with D possibly TRBD1 on 6 matching bases. From germline, CDR1 is MNHEY and CDR2 SVGAGI. The V end was cut by 2 bases, the J end by 5 bases, with 12 bases between. The CDR3 consists of 15 residues. The CDR3 DNA reads TGTGCCAGCAGTTACGCGGGGGGCGGGAATGAAAAACTGTTTTTT. It encodes CASSYAGGGNEKLFF.

Only one count was recorded for this clone. The V and J genes are TRBV5-1 and TRBJ2-3; 11 positions agree with TRBD2. The CDR3 sequence is 15 residues long. Germline-derived CDR1 and CDR2 are SGHRS and YFSETQ. The V and J ends lost 4 bases and 6 bases, in that order; junction bases with no gene match: 7. Written as DNA, the CDR3 is TGCGCCAGCAGCCTATCGACTAGCGGGACCGATACGCAGTATTTT. This encodes CASSLSTSGTDTQYF. The entire variable domain, with the rest obtained from reference TRBV5-1 and TRBJ2-3, is as follows: KAGVTQTPRYLIKTRGQQVTLSCSPISGHRSVSWYQQTPGQGLQFLFEYFSETQRNKGNFPGRFSGRQFSNSRSEMNVSTLELGDSALYLCASSLSTSGTDTQYFGPGTRLTVL.

The chain links TRBV4-1 to TRBJ1-2; tentative D call: TRBD1 (6 bases). The CDR3 totals 19 residues. V lost 0 bases and J 3 bases, leaving 23 bases between the germline ends. Germline V gives CDR1 MGHRA, CDR2 YSYEKL. CDR3 bases: TGCGCCAGCAGCCAAGATCATGTGCTTGTGGGGGCTATTGACTATGGCTACACCTTC. Encoded protein: CASSQDHVLVGAIDYGYTF.

This sequence joins TRBV19 and TRBJ2-4, with 7 bases fitting TRBD1. This CDR3 is 16 amino acids long. The V gene's germline CDR1 is LNHDA and CDR2 SQIVND (reference sequence). V lost 9 bases to trimming and J lost 1 base; unmatched junction nucleotides: 12. CDR3 nucleotide sequence: TGTGCCAGCGAGCCTACCGGCAGGGGGGCCAAAAACATTCAGTACTTC. Amino acid sequence: CASEPTGRGAKNIQYF.

The chain is built from TRBV19 and TRBJ1-1; 8 bases agree with TRBD1. Unmatched junction bases numbered 8, after V lost 7 bases and J lost 1 base. The V gene's germline CDR1 is LNHDA and CDR2 SQIVND (reference sequence). This CDR3 contains 15 residues. The CDR3 loop reads CASNSRGQANTEAFF. CDR3 DNA sequence: TGTGCCAGTAATTCTCGGGGACAGGCGAACACTGAAGCTTTCTTT.

V usage is TRBV27 and J usage is TRBJ2-1; 10 bases are a match to TRBD2. Germline CDR1 MNHEY, CDR2 SMNVEV (reference sequence). The V gene end was trimmed by 1 base and the J gene end by 5 bases; junction bases not matched to a gene: 5. This CDR3 region has 16 residues. CDR3 protein: CASSLLRLAGDNEQFF. Written as DNA, the CDR3 is TGTGCCAGCAGTTTATTGAGGCTAGCGGGGGACAATGAGCAGTTCTTC.

V and J are TRBV6-5 and TRBJ1-1, with D possibly TRBD1 on 5 matching bases. Trimming took 4 bases from V and 5 from J, leaving 14 bases between them. Germline loops: CDR1 MNHEY, CDR2 SVGAGI. CDR3 length equals 14 residues. CDR3 DNA: TGTGCCAGCAGTTGGCAGCGGGGGAGGACTGAAGCTTTCTTT. Its protein product is CASSWQRGRTEAFF.

The chain carries TRBV5-1 and TRBJ2-1; TRBD2 matches 7 bases. Losses at the gene ends were 0 bases for V and 7 bases for J; bases not matched to a gene: 10. The CDR3 contains 16 residues. Germline loops: CDR1 SGHRS, CDR2 YFSETQ. This CDR3 reads CASSLASWTSRNEQFF. The CDR3 region has the DNA TGCGCCAGCAGCTTGGCCTCATGGACTAGTAGGAATGAGCAGTTCTTC. The full variable domain, its missing parts supplied by reference TRBV5-1 and TRBJ2-1, is KAGVTQTPRYLIKTRGQQVTLSCSPISGHRSVSWYQQTPGQGLQFLFEYFSETQRNKGNFPGRFSGRQFSNSRSEMNVSTLELGDSALYLCASSLASWTSRNEQFFGPGTRLTVL.

The chain links TRBV6-5 to TRBJ1-1; D possibly corresponds to TRBD1 (6 bases). Trimming took off 6 bases at V and 3 bases at J, with 17 bases between the two ends. The CDR3 is 15 amino acids. Germline-derived CDR1 and CDR2 are MNHEY and SVGAGI. CDR3 DNA sequence: TGTGCCAGCAGGATCTCGCAGGGGTTCGACACTGAAGCTTTCTTT. It codes for CASRISQGFDTEAFF.

The V gene is TRBV29-1, the J gene TRBJ2-5; D is perhaps TRBD1 (6 bases). The CDR3 extends over 14 amino acids. Germline V gives CDR1 SQVTM, CDR2 ANQGSEA. The V and J ends lost 6 bases and 5 bases respectively, with 19 bases between them. The DNA of the CDR3 is TGCAGCGTCCGGTTAGGGGGAAGGGGCGAGACCCAGTACTTC. Encoded protein: CSVRLGGRGETQYF.

The V gene is TRBV7-2, the J gene TRBJ2-2; the D is unclear. Trimming removed 3 bases from V and 5 bases from J, with 4 bases in between. The CDR3 contains 12 residues. The germline gives CDR1 SGHTA, CDR2 FQGNSA. The CDR3 region has the DNA TGTGCCAGCAGCTTCGTGACCGGGGAGCTGTTTTTT. This codes for CASSFVTGELFF.

The chain combines TRBV4-1 with TRBJ2-5; 10 bases agree with TRBD2. The CDR3 is made up of 14 amino acids. V shed 8 bases and J 6 bases; nucleotides not matched to a gene: 9. The germline V gene has CDR1 MGHRA and CDR2 YSYEKL. The CDR3 loop is CASGEREGTKTQYF. CDR3 DNA sequence: TGCGCCAGCGGGGAGCGGGAGGGAACGAAGACCCAGTACTTC.

The genes are TRBV15 and TRBJ1-6; possibly TRBD1 for D (5 bases). The V end was cut by 5 bases, the J end by 2 bases, with 7 bases between. The CDR3 covers 14 residues. Germline CDR1 is LNHNV and CDR2 is YYDKDF (reference sequence). The CDR3 coding sequence is TGTGCCACCAGCGTCAGGGCCTATAATTCACCCCTCCACTTT. It specifies CATSVRAYNSPLHF.

The CDR3 nucleotides read TGTGCCAGCAGCTCCCCTAACTTAGTAGCCAGCTATGGCTACACCTTC. Translation gives CASSSPNLVASYGYTF. The chain recombines TRBV7-2 with TRBJ1-2; no reliable D call. CDR1 SGHTA and CDR2 FQGNSA come from the germline V gene. This CDR3 has 16 residues. V was trimmed by 4 bases and J by 4 bases, leaving 19 bases between them.

The J gene is TRBJ1-1, the V gene TRBV28, with 8 nucleotides matching TRBD1. This CDR3 region has 20 residues. The V gene's germline CDR1 is MDHEN and CDR2 SYDVKM. V trimming: 4 bases; J trimming: 1 base; junction bases outside the gene matches: 20. The CDR3: CASSSLRPRGHGRRNTEAFF. CDR3 coding DNA: TGTGCCAGCAGTTCCCTCCGCCCCAGGGGGCATGGCAGGAGGAACACTGAAGCTTTCTTT.

This clone was counted a few times. This chain uses TRBV10-3 with TRBJ1-2, with D possibly matching TRBD1 (6 bases). V was cut by 8 bases and J by 3 bases, with 10 bases left in between. This CDR3 comprises 12 residues. CDR1 and CDR2 (germline): ENHRY, SYGVKD. As DNA, the CDR3 is TGTGCCATCGCTGAGGGGGACTATGGCTACACCTTC. This sequence encodes CAIAEGDYGYTF.

This chain joins TRBV7-2 and TRBJ2-7; TRBD2 matches at 11 bases. The junction had 3 bases not matched to a gene; V was cut back by 5 bases and J by 3 bases. CDR3 size: 14 residues. Germline loops: CDR1 SGHTA, CDR2 FQGNSA. The CDR3 nucleotides are TGTGCCAGCAGCACGACTAGCGGGAACTACGAGCAGTACTTC. This translates into CASSTTSGNYEQYF.